One and the same sample provided the 21 T cell receptor beta chains below, sequenced in a study of beta chain features in type 1 diabetes. The isolated RNA, all of it, was reverse transcribed, so expressed TCRB transcripts were what got sequenced. Assay used: immunoSEQ multiplex PCR; TCRdb lists only in-frame clones, some missing. This table has 200,000 to 300,000 clones, more than 65% appearing once. Material: naive CD4+ T cells from blood. All receptors derive from a young man in good health.

This chain connects TRBV30 to TRBJ2-2; D is ambiguous. Per germline, CDR1 GTSNPN and CDR2 SVGIG (reference sequence). V lost 5 bases and J lost 0, with 10 bases in between. The CDR3 covers 14 residues. The CDR3 protein is CAWAGRANTGELFF. The CDR3 bases are TGTGCCTGGGCCGGACGGGCGAACACCGGGGAGCTGTTTTTT.

The CDR3: CAWNRELRHEQYF. The CDR3 nucleotides are TGTGCCTGGAACAGGGAATTGAGACACGAGCAGTACTTC. The chain combines TRBV30 with TRBJ2-7, with a weak D call TRBD1 (6 bases). Trimming left V 4 bases short and J 5 bases short, with 15 bases between. This CDR3 is built from 13 residues. CDR1 is GTSNPN, CDR2 SVGIG, per germline (reference sequence). Filled out from reference TRBV30 and TRBJ2-7, the complete variable domain reads SQTIHQWPATLVQPVGSPLSLECTVEGTSNPNLYWYRQAAGRGLQLLFYSVGIGQISSEVPQNLSASRPQDRQFILSSKKLLLSDSGFYLCAWNRELRHEQYFGPGTRLTVT.

This clone was counted only a few times. The J gene is TRBJ1-2, the V gene TRBV29-1; perhaps TRBD1 as D (5 bases). Germline loops: CDR1 SQVTM, CDR2 ANQGSEA. The length of the CDR3 is 12 residues. V was clipped by 6 bases and J by 6 bases, with 14 bases between them. Written as DNA, the CDR3 is TGCAGCGTGGGAACAGGAGATGATGGCTACACCTTC. Translation: CSVGTGDDGYTF.

A single count supports this clone. The chain employs TRBV27 and TRBJ1-6; D not certain. This CDR3 region has 12 residues. V gave up 3 bases and J gave up 7 bases, with 4 bases separating them. Germline CDR1 MNHEY, CDR2 SMNVEV (reference sequence). CDR3 nucleotide sequence: TGTGCCAGCAGTTTCCTGAATTCACCCCTCCACTTT. Residues: CASSFLNSPLHF.

This clone appeared once. The J gene is TRBJ1-2, the V gene TRBV29-1; 10 bases fit TRBD1. Germline CDR1 is SQVTM and CDR2 is ANQGSEA. Trimming at V came to 4 bases and at J to 2 bases, leaving 1 base not matched to a gene. The CDR3 extends over 13 amino acids. The CDR3 reads CSVAGQGNYGYTF. The CDR3 DNA sequence: TGCAGCGTTGCGGGACAGGGGAACTATGGCTACACCTTC. Full variable domain (missing parts from reference TRBV29-1 and TRBJ1-2): SAVISQKPSRDICQRGTSLTIQCQVDSQVTMMFWYRQQPGQSLTLIATANQGSEATYESGFVIDKFPISRPNLTFSTLTVSNMSPEDSSIYLCSVAGQGNYGYTFGSGTRLTVV.

This clone has more than one count but fewer than ten. The chain has TRBV30 and TRBJ2-5, with D possibly being TRBD1 (6 bases). This CDR3 has 13 residues. Germline V gives CDR1 GTSNPN, CDR2 SVGIG (reference sequence). V lost 0 bases to trimming and J lost 6 bases, with 11 bases between them. CDR3 protein: CAWSVQGGKTQYF. The CDR3 DNA sequence: TGTGCCTGGAGTGTACAGGGTGGCAAGACCCAGTACTTC.

CDR3 sequence: CAWSTYRVQSPLHF. The CDR3 region has the DNA TGTGCCTGGAGTACCTACAGAGTTCAATCACCCCTCCACTTT. The gene calls are TRBV30 and TRBJ1-6; no clear D. This CDR3 region has 14 residues. The V gene's germline CDR1 is GTSNPN and CDR2 SVGIG (reference sequence). V gave up 2 bases and J gave up 10 bases, with 15 bases separating them.

This clone was recorded only once. The rearrangement uses TRBV30 and TRBJ2-7, with 11 bases that match TRBD2. This CDR3 has 15 residues. CDR1 and CDR2 (germline): GTSNPN, SVGIG (reference sequence). Trimming took 1 base from V and 5 from J; bases not matched to a gene: 7. The CDR3 nucleotides are TGTGCCTGGAGTGAACTAGCGGGAGCGGCCCACGAGCAGTACTTC. Translation: CAWSELAGAAHEQYF.

In regard to this clone: The sample carries other DNA sequences with the same CDR3. This sequence joins TRBV29-1 and TRBJ2-1, with D unresolved. In germline, CDR1 is SQVTM, CDR2 ANQGSEA. V lost 4 bases and J lost 0, with 10 bases in between. There are 14 residues in the CDR3. The CDR3 region has the DNA TGCAGCGTTGTAGCTGGGTTCTCCTACAATGAGCAGTTCTTC. Translated, it gives CSVVAGFSYNEQFF.

The table lists this clone with a few counts. This chain uses TRBV5-6 with TRBJ2-7; D gene uncertain. The CDR3 consists of 11 residues. Germline V gene lookup returns CDR1 SGHDT and CDR2 YYEEEE. The V and J ends lost 3 bases and 0 bases respectively, with 1 base between them. As DNA, the CDR3 is TGTGCCAGCAGCTCCTCCTACGAGCAGTACTTC. The encoded protein is CASSSSYEQYF.

The chain employs TRBV4-2 and TRBJ2-1; 10 bases line up with TRBD2. Trimming took 4 bases from V and 9 from J; bases not matched to a gene: 12. Per the germline V gene, CDR1 is LGHNA and CDR2 is YNFKEQ. The CDR3 loop spans 16 amino acids. The CDR3 here is CASSRYQLAGVPEQFF. As DNA, the CDR3 is TGTGCCAGCAGCCGATACCAGCTAGCGGGAGTCCCTGAGCAGTTCTTC.

The rearrangement joins TRBV11-2 to TRBJ2-1, with 7 bases that match TRBD1. The germline V gene has CDR1 SGHAT and CDR2 FQNNGV. The CDR3 loop spans 14 amino acids. Trimming cost V 4 bases and J 7 bases; bases outside gene matches: 7. CDR3: CASSSLTGENEQFF. The CDR3 nucleotides are TGTGCCAGCAGCTCCCTCACAGGGGAAAATGAGCAGTTCTTC.

Regarding this clone: At one of its ends the junction is not consistent with the germline gene, which may arise from a read error. The genes are TRBV18 and TRBJ2-1; TRBD1 aligns across 7 bases. This CDR3 is built from 14 residues. CDR1 is KGHSH and CDR2 is LQKENI in the germline V gene. The CDR3 nucleotides read TGTGCCAGCTCACTCACCTTACCTACAGGGGAAAGAGTCTTC. Translation gives CASSLTLPTGERVF.

The rearrangement joins TRBV18 to TRBJ1-1; no firm D call. The germline gives CDR1 KGHSH, CDR2 LQKENI. With 1 base removed from V and 5 bases from J, the gap between germline ends came to 8 bases. This CDR3 contains 13 residues. CDR3 DNA sequence: TGTGCCAGCTCACCACAGGAAGGGACTGAAGCTTTCTTT. It encodes CASSPQEGTEAFF.

The CDR3 region has the DNA TGTGCCAGCAGCCCACAGGACAGGGACTCCTACGAGCAGTACTTC. Protein product: CASSPQDRDSYEQYF. The chain links TRBV28 to TRBJ2-7, with TRBD1 matching 8 bases. The CDR3 extends over 15 amino acids. Germline-derived CDR1 and CDR2 are MDHEN and SYDVKM. Trimming took 6 bases from V and 0 from J; bases not matched to a gene: 7.

The sample holds a few counts of this clone. This chain uses TRBV29-1 with TRBJ1-5; no clear D gene. V was clipped by 6 bases and J by 0 bases, with 6 bases between them. The germline V gene encodes CDR1 SQVTM and CDR2 ANQGSEA. The CDR3 runs to 12 residues. CDR3 region: CSVGNSNQPQHF. The CDR3 coding sequence is TGCAGCGTAGGAAATAGCAATCAGCCCCAGCATTTT.

The rearrangement links TRBV9 to TRBJ2-5; D is unclear. The germline V gene has CDR1 SGDLS and CDR2 YYNGEE. The CDR3 totals 14 residues. Trimming took 0 bases from V and 4 from J, leaving 10 bases between them. CDR3 nucleotide sequence: TGTGCCAGCAGCGTAGAGTTACCGGGAGAGACCCAGTACTTC. Translation: CASSVELPGETQYF.

This clone has only a few counts. This chain links TRBV29-1 with TRBJ2-3; 10 bases are a match to TRBD2. Germline assignment: CDR1 SQVTM and CDR2 ANQGSEA. The CDR3 spans 14 residues. Trimming removed 4 bases from V and 4 bases from J; junction bases left unmatched: 5. CDR3 DNA: TGCAGCGTTGCTAGCGGGAGTAAACCAGATACGCAGTATTTT. Amino acids: CSVASGSKPDTQYF.

This chain connects TRBV15 to TRBJ1-1; D gene unclear. Germline values: CDR1 LNHNV, CDR2 YYDKDF (reference sequence). Trimming stripped 1 base from V and 0 bases from J, with 9 bases between. This CDR3 region has 15 residues. In DNA, the CDR3 is TGTGCCACCAGCAGAGCGATGGCCCTGAACACTGAAGCTTTCTTT. Translating gives CATSRAMALNTEAFF.

The chain combines TRBV28 with TRBJ2-3, with 14 nucleotides matching TRBD2. V trimming: 4 bases; J trimming: 3 bases; junction bases outside the gene matches: 6. The length of the CDR3 is 17 residues. Germline CDR1 reads MDHEN; CDR2 reads SYDVKM. CDR3 region: CASSSAGLAGVTDTQYF. In nucleotides, the CDR3 is TGTGCCAGCAGTTCGGCGGGACTAGCGGGAGTTACAGATACGCAGTATTTT.

The chain is built from TRBV7-9 and TRBJ2-7; D unresolved. Trimming took 4 bases from V and 7 from J, leaving 8 bases between them. Germline V gene sequence: CDR1 SEHNR, CDR2 FQNEAQ (reference sequence). The CDR3 spans 11 residues. In nucleotides, the CDR3 is TGTGCCAGCAGCTGGGGATGGGAGCAGTACTTC. This encodes CASSWGWEQYF.